The sequence of this TCR beta chain was determined in a study of cytomegalovirus exposure and HLA in healthy donors (dated by TCRdb to about 2017). Notes on the research overall: In an earlier analysis of roughly 500 of the donors, around 300 Gb of sequence data and approximately 120 million unique TCR beta sequences from 180 million or so T cells were reported. About 280 gigabases of sequencing data and tens of millions of unique TCR sequences were included in an early release covering several hundred HLA-typed donors. Of the 350 to 450 genotyped donors, roughly 76% were placed in the genetic ancestry cluster associated with self-reported Caucasian donors. The study aimed to test whether cataloging public T cell receptors could reveal signatures of past pathogen exposure. The T cell repertoires of some 700 subjects were profiled by immunosequencing and related to cytomegalovirus serostatus. A separate validation cohort of 100 to 150 different subjects was used in addition to the roughly 620-subject first cohort. To predict cytomegalovirus infection status, the study brought together high-throughput TCR immunosequencing, statistical association of individual TCRs with disease status, and machine learning. To study patterns of TCR occurrence, a later analysis re-analyzed previously published TCR beta repertoires from 550 to 800 donors and added high-resolution HLA genotyping. In the later analysis, no new phenotypic data were used to find candidate immune exposures; instead, reliance was placed on TCR beta sequences and their occurrence across donors. An earlier analysis of approximately 630 of the donors applied high-throughput TCR beta sequencing to assess whether each TCR beta V gene segment acted as functional or pseudogenic. Alongside the repertoire data, information on donor age, sex, ethnicity and CMV serostatus was compiled. In a later genetic analysis, genome-wide SNP genotypes for about 55% of the roughly 700 donors were used, and that subset was treated as a discovery cohort. Every discovery cohort repertoire had been produced on one sequencing platform. Both class I and class II loci were covered by HLA typing, at four-digit resolution. Typing coverage differed by locus: A, B, C, DRB1 and DQB1 were typed in roughly 620-630 donors, DQA1 in 522, DPA1 in 606, and DPB1 in 400 to 490. Because of strong linkage in the cohort, roughly five DR-DQ haplotypes were treated as single units for association and clustering. Among roughly 370 genotyped donors of the cohort, an average of about 240,000 unique TCR beta nucleotide sequences were sequenced per donor, roughly a sixth of them non-productive. The paper as a whole reports these results and caveats: In a later analysis, some 17,000 TCR beta sequences were associated with specific HLA alleles at a false discovery rate of 0.05. In an earlier analysis of more than 500 of the donors, most TCR beta V segments appeared in productive rearrangements about 90% or about 30% of the time, broadly matching IMGT annotations. In vitro tests confirmed that a few of the cytomegalovirus-associated TCR beta chains recognize cytomegalovirus antigens. Linkage disequilibrium might explain the correlated functional status among segregating V segments, but an unknown experimental factor could not be excluded. The 87-base-pair reads could not distinguish some IMGT-functional V segments, including TRBV6-2 and TRBV6-3, so those segments were excluded. The study listed 170 or so TCR beta chains as associated with cytomegalovirus. A later analysis found that most CMV-associated TCR beta chains appeared HLA-restricted, with HLA associations seemingly driven largely by CMV exposure. The earlier analysis of 587 of the donors excluded 15 to 20 rarely observed V segments, including chromosome 9 orphons, because counts were too low. A further reported finding was that TCR beta sequences accurately predicted the HLA-A and HLA-B alleles for most subjects in the first cohort. In a later analysis, HLA-associated TCR beta chains showed more clonal expansion and lower generation probabilities than non-associated chains that were equally common. Across donors, most TCR sequences were observed very rarely, whereas some public TCRs were present in many individuals. Presence/absence analyses assumed roughly uniform sequencing depth across donors, an assumption that may not hold. A cluster of highly shared sequence variants was judged likely to be a technical artifact of the sequencing pipeline. Strong co-occurrence of HLA alleles, especially DR and DQ, made assigning TCR associations to individual alleles difficult. HLA typing was unavailable for some donors at each locus, so association tests used only the typed subset. In this cohort, only TCR beta chains were sequenced, and detectable features were limited by the absence of alpha or paired-chain data. An association between a missense DCLRE1C variant and V-gene and J-gene trimming of TCR beta chains was found in a later genetic analysis and replicated in an independent cohort. In a later analysis, several top co-occurrence clusters were reported to appear linked to parvovirus B19, influenza, CMV and Epstein-Barr virus. Compared with the approximately 710-donor mean, donors in an Asian-associated ancestry cluster had fewer N-insertions in productive TCRs, according to a later genetic analysis. The classifier was reported to diagnose cytomegalovirus status with high specificity and sensitivity in both the original cohort and the validation cohort. In a later analysis, TCR association rates were found to vary across HLA loci, with the most associated TCRs seen for DRB1 alleles and the fewest for HLA-C alleles. It was suggested by the authors that the approach could potentially be generalized to other disease states and immunological phenotypes. CMV serostatus was the only immune exposure information available for the cohort.

Library generation was performed with the immunoSEQ multiplex PCR assay. A mixture of 60 forward primers for TCR Vbeta segments and 13 reverse primers for TCR Jbeta segments was used in the multiplex PCR. Amplification of the CDR3 region of rearranged TCR beta genes was performed with a multiplex PCR assay on genomic DNA. On the Illumina HiSeq System, the amplified TCR beta libraries were sequenced as 87-base-pair reads. Concerning the study's data processing: Across the 700 or so repertoires, a later analysis counted 60 million to 90 million unique TCR beta chains, around 10 million of which were shared by at least two donors. To remove PCR and sequencing errors, raw reads were error-corrected and collapsed into unique sequences using a nearest-neighbor algorithm that merged closely related sequences. V, D and J gene segments were assigned by aligning CDR3 sequences to IMGT reference sequences. For a sequence to be retained, a match of at least six nucleotides was required to both a V gene segment and a J gene segment. Rearrangements were called productive when the CDR3 lacked stop codons and stayed in frame with V and J; all others were non-productive. Following IMGT convention, CDR3 was defined as the stretch from the second conserved V-encoded cysteine up to the conserved J-encoded phenylalanine. In an earlier analysis of around 640 of the donors, sequences lacking an unambiguous match to a single V gene segment were excluded. In an earlier analysis of roughly 500 of the donors, V segments were called functional above 56.7% productive rearrangements and were called segregating when the between-donor standard deviation exceeded 5%. A statistical classification framework was built to diagnose cytomegalovirus status from the catalog of TCR beta chain sequences. In a later analysis, TCR nucleotide sequences were compared against IMGT/GENE-DB human TR gene sequences so that V and J genes could be assigned. In a later analysis, CDR3 sequences and most-parsimonious VDJ recombination scenarios were assigned using the TCRdist pipeline. In a later analysis, every TCR beta chain was defined by the combination of its CDR3 amino acid sequence and its V-gene family, and reads without a unique V-gene family were dropped. In a later analysis, several hundred highly shared, low-generation-probability nucleotide sequences were removed to address suspected cross-contamination and a sequencing artifact. A later analysis calculated a clonal expansion index for each public chain from normalized within-repertoire ranks of inferred template counts. In a later analysis, generation probabilities were computed using a VDJ recombination model fitted to out-of-frame rearrangements, and the results were checked against IGoR. A later analysis scored TCR-TCR, TCR-HLA and TCR-CMV co-occurrence with hypergeometric tests, applying a repertoire-size bias correction to TCR pairs. To estimate false discovery rates, a later analysis permuted the HLA or CMV assignments 20 times. A later analysis grouped co-occurring TCRs with DBSCAN, adding TCRdist sequence similarity when clustering within HLA-allele-positive subsets. Repertoires with fewer than 30,000 or more than 120,000 public chains were left out of co-occurrence clustering, as were a few repertoires with anomalous nucleotide sharing. In TCRdb, the immuneACCESS table is reduced to in-frame sequences with V and J assigned. These tables do not hold every clone; where another copy was compared, an unresolved V gene accounts for under half, and the others remain unexplained. From that table come the V and J calls and clone size; the DNA was used to work out D and trimming. Here the sample has 150,000 to 200,000 clones; around four fifths occur a single time. Of the sample, 0.95% to 1% is held by the ten largest clones.

Deletion took 4 bases off V and 2 bases off J, with a span of 14 bases between the germline ends. From the germline V gene (reference sequence), CDR1 is SEHNR and CDR2 is FQNEAQ. Its CDR3 holds 16 amino acids, cysteine through phenylalanine. Just CDR3 DNA is preserved here, 48 bases in frame from base 1. The cohort consisted of hundreds of healthy bone marrow donors. Cohort members were all nominally healthy when sampled, although unrecorded immune exposures were likely present. The donor was CMV seropositive and belonged to the group of 250 to 300 seropositive cohort members. Each donor provided a peripheral blood sample, and peripheral blood mononuclear cells were used for TCR beta sequencing. The Qiagen DNeasy Blood Extraction Kit was used to extract genomic DNA from the blood cell samples. About this clone itself: No antigen is known for it. Per-base qualities were not stored, and no clone one base away is much larger.

The V and J genes are TRBV7-9 and TRBJ2-2; no D gene call is confident. This sequence was found in a girl aged 2 to 9 in good health and CMV-seropositive. The specimen was PBMCs. The DNA reads TGTGCCAGCAGCTCAAGGAGACGGAGTAACACCGGGGAGCTGTTTTTT. This yields the protein CASSSRRRSNTGELFF.